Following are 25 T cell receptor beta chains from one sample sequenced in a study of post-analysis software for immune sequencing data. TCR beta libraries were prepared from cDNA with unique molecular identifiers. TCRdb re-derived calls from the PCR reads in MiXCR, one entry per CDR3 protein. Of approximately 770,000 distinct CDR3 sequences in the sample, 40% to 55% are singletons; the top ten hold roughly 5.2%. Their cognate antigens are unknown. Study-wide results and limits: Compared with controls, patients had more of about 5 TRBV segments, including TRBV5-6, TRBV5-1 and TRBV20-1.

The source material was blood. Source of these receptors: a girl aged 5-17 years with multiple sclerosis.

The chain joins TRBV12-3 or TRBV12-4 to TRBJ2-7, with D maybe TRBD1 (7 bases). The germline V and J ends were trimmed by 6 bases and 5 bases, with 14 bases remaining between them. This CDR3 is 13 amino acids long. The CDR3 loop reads CASSVRGDDEQYF. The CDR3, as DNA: TGTGCCAGCAGCGTCAGGGGGGACGACGAGCAGTACTTC.

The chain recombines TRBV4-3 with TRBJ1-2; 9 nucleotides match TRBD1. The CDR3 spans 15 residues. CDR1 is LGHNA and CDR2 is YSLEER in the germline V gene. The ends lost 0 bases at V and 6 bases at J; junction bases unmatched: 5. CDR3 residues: CASSQEVGQGHGYTF. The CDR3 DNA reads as TGCGCCAGCAGCCAAGAAGTGGGACAGGGACATGGCTACACCTTC.

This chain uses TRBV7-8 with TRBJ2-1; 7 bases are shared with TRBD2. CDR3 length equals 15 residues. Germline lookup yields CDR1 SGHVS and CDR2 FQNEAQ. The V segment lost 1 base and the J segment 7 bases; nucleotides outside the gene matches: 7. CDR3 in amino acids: CASSLGRREKNEQFF. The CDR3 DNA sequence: TGTGCCAGCAGCTTAGGACGGCGGGAGAAGAATGAGCAGTTCTTC.

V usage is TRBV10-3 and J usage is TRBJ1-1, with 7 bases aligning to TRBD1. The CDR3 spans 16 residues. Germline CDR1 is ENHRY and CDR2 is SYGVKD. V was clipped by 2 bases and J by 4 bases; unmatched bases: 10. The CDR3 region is CAISEGYRGSGTEAFF. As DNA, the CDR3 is TGTGCCATCAGTGAGGGGTACAGGGGATCAGGCACTGAAGCTTTCTTT.

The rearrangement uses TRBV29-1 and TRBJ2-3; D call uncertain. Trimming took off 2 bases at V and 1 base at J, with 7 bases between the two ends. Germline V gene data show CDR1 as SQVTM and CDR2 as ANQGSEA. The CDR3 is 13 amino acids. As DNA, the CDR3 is TGCAGCGTTGAAAGTCCTCGCACAGATACGCAGTATTTT. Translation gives CSVESPRTDTQYF.

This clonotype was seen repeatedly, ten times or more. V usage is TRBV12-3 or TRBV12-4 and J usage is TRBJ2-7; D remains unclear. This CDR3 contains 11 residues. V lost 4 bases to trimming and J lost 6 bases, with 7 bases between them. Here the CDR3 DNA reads TGTGCCAGCAGTTCCCGAGGCGAGCAGTACTTC. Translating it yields CASSSRGEQYF.

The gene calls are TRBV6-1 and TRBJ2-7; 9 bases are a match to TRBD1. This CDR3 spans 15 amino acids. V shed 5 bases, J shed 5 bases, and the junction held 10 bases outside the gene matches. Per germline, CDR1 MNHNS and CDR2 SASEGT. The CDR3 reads CASSPRGQGAHEQYF. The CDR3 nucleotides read TGTGCCAGCAGTCCGCGGGGACAGGGAGCCCACGAGCAGTACTTC.

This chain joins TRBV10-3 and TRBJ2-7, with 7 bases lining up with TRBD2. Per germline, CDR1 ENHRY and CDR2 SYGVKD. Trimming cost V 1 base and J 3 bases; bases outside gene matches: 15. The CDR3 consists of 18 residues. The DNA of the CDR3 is TGTGCCATCAGTGAGTATGGTGGGGCGGGAGCCCACTACTACGAGCAGTACTTC. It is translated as CAISEYGGAGAHYYEQYF.

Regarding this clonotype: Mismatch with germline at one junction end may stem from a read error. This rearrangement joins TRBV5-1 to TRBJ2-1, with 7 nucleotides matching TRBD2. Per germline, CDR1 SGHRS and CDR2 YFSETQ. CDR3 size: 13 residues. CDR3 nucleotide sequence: TGTGCCAGCTCTGGGGGGGGGTACAATGAGCAGTTCTTC. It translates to CASSGGGYNEQFF.

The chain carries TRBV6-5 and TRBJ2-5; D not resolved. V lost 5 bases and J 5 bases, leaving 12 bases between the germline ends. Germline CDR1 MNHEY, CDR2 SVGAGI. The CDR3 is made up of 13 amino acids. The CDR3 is CASSPVIFETQYF. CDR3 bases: TGTGCCAGCAGTCCTGTCATATTCGAGACCCAGTACTTC.

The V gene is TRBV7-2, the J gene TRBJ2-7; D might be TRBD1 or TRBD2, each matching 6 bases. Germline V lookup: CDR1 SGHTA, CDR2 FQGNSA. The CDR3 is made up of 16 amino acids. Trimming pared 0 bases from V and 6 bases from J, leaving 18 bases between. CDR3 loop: CASSLAGGARRGEQYF. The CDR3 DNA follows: TGTGCCAGCAGCTTAGCGGGGGGCGCGCGGAGAGGCGAGCAGTACTTC.

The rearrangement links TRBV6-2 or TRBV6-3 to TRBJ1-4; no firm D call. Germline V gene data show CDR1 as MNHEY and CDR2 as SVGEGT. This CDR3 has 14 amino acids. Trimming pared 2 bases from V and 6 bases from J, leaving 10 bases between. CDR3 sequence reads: CASSYGGSDEKLFF. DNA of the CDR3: TGTGCCAGCAGTTACGGCGGATCGGATGAAAAACTGTTTTTT.

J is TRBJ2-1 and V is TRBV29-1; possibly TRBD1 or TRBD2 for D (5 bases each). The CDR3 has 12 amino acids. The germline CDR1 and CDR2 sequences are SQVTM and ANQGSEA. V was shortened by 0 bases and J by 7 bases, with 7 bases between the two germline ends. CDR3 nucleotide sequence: TGCAGCGTTGAAGAGGGGGTGAATGAGCAGTTCTTC. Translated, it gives CSVEEGVNEQFF.

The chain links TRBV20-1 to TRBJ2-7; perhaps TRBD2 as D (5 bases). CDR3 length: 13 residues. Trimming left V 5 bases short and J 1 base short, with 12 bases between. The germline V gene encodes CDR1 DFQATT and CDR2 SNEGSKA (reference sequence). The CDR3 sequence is CSAPRSGSYEQYF. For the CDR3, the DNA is TGCAGTGCTCCCAGGAGCGGTTCCTACGAGCAGTACTTC.

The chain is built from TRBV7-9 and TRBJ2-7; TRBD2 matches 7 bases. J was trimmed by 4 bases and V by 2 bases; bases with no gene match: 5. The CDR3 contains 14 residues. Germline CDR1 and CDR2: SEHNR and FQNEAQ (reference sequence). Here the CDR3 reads CASSLRKGGYEQYF. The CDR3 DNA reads TGTGCCAGCAGCTTAAGAAAGGGAGGGTACGAGCAGTACTTC.

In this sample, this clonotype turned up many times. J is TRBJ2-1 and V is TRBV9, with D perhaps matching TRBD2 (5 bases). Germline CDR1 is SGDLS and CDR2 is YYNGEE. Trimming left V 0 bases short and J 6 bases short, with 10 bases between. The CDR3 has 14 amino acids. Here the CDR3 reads CASSVVSGSNEQFF. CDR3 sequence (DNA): TGTGCCAGCAGCGTAGTATCGGGGTCCAATGAGCAGTTCTTC.

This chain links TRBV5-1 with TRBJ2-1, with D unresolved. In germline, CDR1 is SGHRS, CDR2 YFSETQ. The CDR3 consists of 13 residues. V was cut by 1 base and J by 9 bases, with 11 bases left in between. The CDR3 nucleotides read TGCGCCAGCAGCTTGAGTTACCCGGGTGAGCAGTTCTTC. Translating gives CASSLSYPGEQFF.

Written as DNA, the CDR3 is TGCAGTGCCGGACTAGCGGGGACCCGTACAGATACGCAGTATTTT. Its protein is CSAGLAGTRTDTQYF. V is TRBV20-1 and J is TRBJ2-3, with 12 nucleotides matching TRBD2. Per the germline V gene, CDR1 is DFQATT and CDR2 is SNEGSKA (reference sequence). Trimming at V came to 6 bases and at J to 3 bases, leaving 7 bases not matched to a gene. This CDR3 region has 15 residues.

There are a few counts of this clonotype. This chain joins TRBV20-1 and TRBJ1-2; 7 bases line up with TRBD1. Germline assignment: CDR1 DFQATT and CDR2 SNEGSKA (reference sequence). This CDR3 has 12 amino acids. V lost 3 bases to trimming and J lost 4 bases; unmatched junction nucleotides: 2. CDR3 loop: CSASRQGYGYTF. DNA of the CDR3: TGCAGTGCTAGCAGACAGGGCTATGGCTACACCTTC.

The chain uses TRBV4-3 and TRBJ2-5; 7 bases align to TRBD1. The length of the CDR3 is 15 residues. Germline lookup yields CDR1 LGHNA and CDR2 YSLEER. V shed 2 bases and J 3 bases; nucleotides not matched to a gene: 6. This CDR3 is CASSQLTGVEETQYF. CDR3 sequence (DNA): TGCGCCAGCAGCCAATTAACAGGGGTCGAAGAGACCCAGTACTTC.

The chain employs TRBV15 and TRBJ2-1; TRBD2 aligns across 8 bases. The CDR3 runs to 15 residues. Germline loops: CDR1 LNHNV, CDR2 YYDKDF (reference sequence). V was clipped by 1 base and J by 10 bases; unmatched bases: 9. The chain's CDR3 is CATSRVLAAVEEQFF. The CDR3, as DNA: TGTGCCACCAGCAGAGTACTAGCGGCAGTAGAGGAGCAGTTCTTC.

CDR3: CASGPGTSGSYEQYF. CDR3 bases: TGTGCCAGCGGCCCGGGGACTAGCGGGAGTTACGAGCAGTACTTC. V usage is TRBV6-5 and J usage is TRBJ2-7, with 14 bases that match TRBD2. Germline CDR1 and CDR2: MNHEY and SVGAGI. Losses at the gene ends were 8 bases for V and 4 bases for J; bases not matched to a gene: 7. This CDR3 comprises 15 residues.

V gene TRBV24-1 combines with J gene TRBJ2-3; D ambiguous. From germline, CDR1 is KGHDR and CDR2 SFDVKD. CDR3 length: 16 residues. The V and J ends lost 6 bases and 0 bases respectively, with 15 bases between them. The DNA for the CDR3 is TGTGCCACCAGTCCCCAAAGGGCGGCTAGCACAGATACGCAGTATTTT. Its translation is CATSPQRAASTDTQYF.

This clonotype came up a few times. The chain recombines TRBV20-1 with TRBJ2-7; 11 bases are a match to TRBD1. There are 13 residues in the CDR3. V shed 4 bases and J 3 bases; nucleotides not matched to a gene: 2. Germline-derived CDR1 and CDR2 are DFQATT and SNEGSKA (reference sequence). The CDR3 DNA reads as TGCAGTGCTACCGGGACAGGGGGCTACGAGCAGTACTTC. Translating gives CSATGTGGYEQYF.

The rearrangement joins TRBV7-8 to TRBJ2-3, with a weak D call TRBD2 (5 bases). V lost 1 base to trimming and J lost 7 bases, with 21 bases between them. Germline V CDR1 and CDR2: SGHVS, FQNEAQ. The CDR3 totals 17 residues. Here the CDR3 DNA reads TGTGCCAGCAGCTTAGATATACTAGGTCGGACCTCAAATACGCAGTATTTT. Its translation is CASSLDILGRTSNTQYF. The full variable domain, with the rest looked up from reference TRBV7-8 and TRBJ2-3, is GAGVSQSPRYKVAKRGQDVALRCDPISGHVSLFWYQQALGQGPEFLTYFQNEAQLDKSGLPSDRFFAERPEGSVSTLKIQRTQQEDSAVYLCASSLDILGRTSNTQYFGPGTRLTVL.